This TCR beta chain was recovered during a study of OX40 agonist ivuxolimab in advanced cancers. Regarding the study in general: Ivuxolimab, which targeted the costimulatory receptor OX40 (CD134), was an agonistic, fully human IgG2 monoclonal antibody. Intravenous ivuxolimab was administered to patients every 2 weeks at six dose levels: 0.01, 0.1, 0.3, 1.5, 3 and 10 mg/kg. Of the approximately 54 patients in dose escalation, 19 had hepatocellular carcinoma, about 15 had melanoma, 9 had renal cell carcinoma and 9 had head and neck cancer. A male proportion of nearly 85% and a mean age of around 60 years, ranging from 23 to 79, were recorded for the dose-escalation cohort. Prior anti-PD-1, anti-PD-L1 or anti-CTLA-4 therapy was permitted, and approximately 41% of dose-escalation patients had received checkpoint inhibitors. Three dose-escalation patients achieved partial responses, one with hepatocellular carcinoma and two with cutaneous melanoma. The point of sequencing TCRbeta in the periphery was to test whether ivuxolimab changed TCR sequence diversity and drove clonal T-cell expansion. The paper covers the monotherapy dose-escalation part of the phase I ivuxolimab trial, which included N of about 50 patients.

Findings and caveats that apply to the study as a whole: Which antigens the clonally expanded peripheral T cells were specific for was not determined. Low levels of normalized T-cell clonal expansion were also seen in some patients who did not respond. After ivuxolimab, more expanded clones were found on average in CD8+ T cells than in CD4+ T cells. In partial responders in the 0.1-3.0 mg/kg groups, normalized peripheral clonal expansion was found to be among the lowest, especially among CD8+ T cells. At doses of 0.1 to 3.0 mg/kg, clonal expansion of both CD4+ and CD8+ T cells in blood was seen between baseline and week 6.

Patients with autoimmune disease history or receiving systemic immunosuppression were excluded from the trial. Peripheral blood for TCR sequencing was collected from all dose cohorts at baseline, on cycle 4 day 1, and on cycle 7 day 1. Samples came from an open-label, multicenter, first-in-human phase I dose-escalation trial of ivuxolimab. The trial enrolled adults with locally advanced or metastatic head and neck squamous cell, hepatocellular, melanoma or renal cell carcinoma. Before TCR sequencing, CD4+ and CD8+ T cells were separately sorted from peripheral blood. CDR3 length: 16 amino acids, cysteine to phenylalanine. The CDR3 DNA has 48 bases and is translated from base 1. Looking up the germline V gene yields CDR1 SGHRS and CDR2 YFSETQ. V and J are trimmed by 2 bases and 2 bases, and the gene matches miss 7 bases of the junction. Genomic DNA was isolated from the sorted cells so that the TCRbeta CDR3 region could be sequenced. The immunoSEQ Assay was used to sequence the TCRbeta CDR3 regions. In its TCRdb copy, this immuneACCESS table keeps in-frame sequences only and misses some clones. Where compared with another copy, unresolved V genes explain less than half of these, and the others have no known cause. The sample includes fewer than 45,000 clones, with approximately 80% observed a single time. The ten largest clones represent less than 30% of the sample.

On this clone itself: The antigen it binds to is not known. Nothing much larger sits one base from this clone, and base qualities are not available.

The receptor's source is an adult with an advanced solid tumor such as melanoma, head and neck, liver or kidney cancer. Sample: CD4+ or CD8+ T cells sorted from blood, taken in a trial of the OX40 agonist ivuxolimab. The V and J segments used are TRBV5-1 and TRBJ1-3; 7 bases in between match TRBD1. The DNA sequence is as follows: TGCGCCAGCAGCTTCGATCCGACAGGGACTGGAAACACCATATATTTT. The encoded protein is CASSFDPTGTGNTIYF. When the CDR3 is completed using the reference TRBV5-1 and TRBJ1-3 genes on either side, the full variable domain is KAGVTQTPRYLIKTRGQQVTLSCSPISGHRSVSWYQQTPGQGLQFLFEYFSETQRNKGNFPGRFSGRQFSNSRSEMNVSTLELGDSALYLCASSFDPTGTGNTIYFGEGSWLTVV.